Each of the 13 T cell receptor beta chains below was sequenced from the same sample in a study of cytomegalovirus exposure and HLA in healthy donors. With 60 Vbeta and 13 Jbeta primers, the PCR was carried out. Sequencing was performed with immunoSEQ multiplex PCR; in TCRdb, only in-frame clones are kept and a portion is missing. This table has 200,000 to 250,000 clones, about 70% appearing once. The material sequenced was PBMCs. The receptors originated from a woman in her 30s in good health and CMV-seronegative.

This chain uses TRBV2 with TRBJ2-1, with 11 bases that match TRBD2. This CDR3 contains 14 residues. Germline lookup yields CDR1 SNHLY and CDR2 FYNNEI. The junction had 8 bases not matched to a gene; V was cut back by 11 bases and J by 5 bases. CDR3 in amino acids: CAVLPGLADNEQFF. For the CDR3, the DNA is TGTGCCGTACTACCGGGACTAGCGGACAATGAGCAGTTCTTC.

As regards this clone: The conserved phenylalanine or tryptophan is not found at the CDR3 terminus, so this likely reflects a read error. Because the CDR3's place on the DNA is in doubt, the DNA is left out and the CDR3 is given as listed by TCRdb. The rearrangement joins TRBV21-1 to TRBJ1-2; the table's D call, TRBD1, has no DNA check behind it. TRBV21-1 is given as a pseudogene. Counting both end residues, the CDR3 totals 10 amino acids. The CDR3 loop reads CASSKGGRQL.

The rearrangement links TRBV29-1 to TRBJ1-1, with TRBD1 as a possible D gene (5 bases). The CDR3 spans 16 residues. The V end was cut by 6 bases, the J end by 4 bases, with 24 bases between. The germline CDR1 and CDR2 sequences are SQVTM and ANQGSEA. CDR3 in DNA: TGCAGCGTAGGAAAGTCGGGGGTTAGTCTGTTCACTGAAGCTTTCTTT. It is translated as CSVGKSGVSLFTEAFF.

V is TRBV6-1 and J is TRBJ1-1; D is uncertain. The germline V gene encodes CDR1 MNHNS and CDR2 SASEGT. The germline V and J ends were trimmed by 0 bases and 0 bases, with 11 bases remaining between them. The CDR3 spans 16 residues. In DNA, the CDR3 is TGTGCCAGCAGTGAAGCCGTAGGCACTATGAACACTGAAGCTTTCTTT. Encoded protein: CASSEAVGTMNTEAFF.

The chain has TRBV7-9 and TRBJ1-2; 7 nucleotides agree with TRBD1. The germline CDR1 and CDR2 sequences are SEHNR and FQNEAQ (reference sequence). CDR3 length equals 15 residues. V gave up 8 bases and J gave up 4 bases; unmatched junction bases: 13. The CDR3 region is CASDLAMGQSYGYTF. Written as DNA, the CDR3 is TGTGCCAGCGACTTAGCCATGGGACAGTCCTATGGCTACACCTTC.

CDR3 nucleotides: TGTGCCAGCAGTCAAACCCCTAGCGGGGGCCCCACTCCATTGTATTTT. This sequence encodes CASSQTPSGGPTPLYF. The chain is built from TRBV13 and TRBJ2-3; 10 bases are a match to TRBD2. Germline-derived CDR1 and CDR2 are PRHDT and FYEKMQ (reference sequence). This CDR3 contains 16 residues. After removal of 6 bases from V and 14 bases from J, the junction contained 20 bases not matched to a gene.

The V gene is TRBV10-2, the J gene TRBJ2-7; TRBD2 aligns across 8 bases. The CDR3 sequence is 15 residues long. J lost 2 bases, V lost 7 bases, and 10 bases had no gene match. Germline CDR1 WSHSY, CDR2 SAAADI. The DNA for the CDR3 is TGCGCCAGCACCCAAGAGGGCGGGGGGACCTACGAGCAGTACTTC. It specifies CASTQEGGGTYEQYF.

The chain links TRBV27 to TRBJ1-5; a possible D gene is TRBD1 (5 bases). In germline, CDR1 is MNHEY, CDR2 SMNVEV (reference sequence). V shed 2 bases and J shed 4 bases, with 12 bases lying between them. The CDR3 contains 15 residues. The CDR3 loop is CASSLKRGGNQPQHF. DNA for the CDR3: TGTGCCAGCAGTTTAAAAAGGGGCGGAAATCAGCCCCAGCATTTT.

V and J are TRBV18 and TRBJ1-3, with TRBD1 as a possible D gene (6 bases). Trimming shortened V by 5 bases and J by 3 bases, and 11 bases separated the two germline ends. Per germline, CDR1 KGHSH and CDR2 LQKENI. The CDR3 has 14 amino acids. Here the CDR3 reads CASSTGGDGNTIYF. The CDR3 DNA sequence: TGTGCCAGCTCAACTGGGGGCGATGGAAACACCATATATTTT.

The chain couples TRBV19 to TRBJ1-2; no clear D gene. Germline CDR1 reads LNHDA; CDR2 reads SQIVND (reference sequence). Trimming left V 7 bases short and J 1 base short, with 13 bases between. The CDR3 has 14 residues. The CDR3: CASTTSLINYGYTF. The CDR3, as DNA: TGTGCCAGTACAACGAGCTTAATTAACTATGGCTACACCTTC.

In nucleotides, the CDR3 is TGCGCCAGCAGCCCGACCGGGACAGGGAGAACTGAAGCTTTCTTT. Its protein is CASSPTGTGRTEAFF. The chain combines TRBV5-1 with TRBJ1-1; 9 nucleotides match TRBD1. Germline CDR1 is SGHRS and CDR2 is YFSETQ. The trim removed 4 bases at V and 5 bases at J, leaving 9 bases unmatched. The CDR3 runs 15 residues.

This clone was seen only a few times. The chain carries TRBV15 and TRBJ2-7; D might be TRBD2 (5 bases). The CDR3 spans 15 residues. Germline V gene data show CDR1 as LNHNV and CDR2 as YYDKDF (reference sequence). The V end lost 4 bases, the J end lost 6 bases, and 19 bases lay between the germline ends. CDR3 DNA sequence: TGTGCCACCAGCATCGTTCCTAGCCTTAGAGGCGAGCAGTACTTC. Protein product: CATSIVPSLRGEQYF.

J is TRBJ2-5 and V is TRBV5-6; 7 bases agree with TRBD1. V trimming: 1 base; J trimming: 3 bases; junction bases outside the gene matches: 3. Germline CDR1 reads SGHDT; CDR2 reads YYEEEE. The CDR3 runs to 14 residues. CDR3: CASSLLTGEETQYF. In DNA, the CDR3 is TGTGCCAGCAGCTTGCTTACAGGGGAAGAGACCCAGTACTTC.